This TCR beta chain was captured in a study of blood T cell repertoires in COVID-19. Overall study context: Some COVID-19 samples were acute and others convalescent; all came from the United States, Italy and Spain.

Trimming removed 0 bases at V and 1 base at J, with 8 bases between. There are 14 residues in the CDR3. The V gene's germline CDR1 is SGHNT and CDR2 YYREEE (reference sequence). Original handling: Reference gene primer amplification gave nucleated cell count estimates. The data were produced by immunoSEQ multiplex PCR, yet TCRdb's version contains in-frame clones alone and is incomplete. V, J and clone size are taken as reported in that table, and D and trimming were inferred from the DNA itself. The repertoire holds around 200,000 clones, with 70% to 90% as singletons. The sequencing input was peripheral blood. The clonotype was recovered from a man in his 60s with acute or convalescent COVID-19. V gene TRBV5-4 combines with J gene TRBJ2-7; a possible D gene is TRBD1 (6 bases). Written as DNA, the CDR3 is TGTGCCAGCAGCTTGGGGGGGCGGTCCTACGAGCAGTACTTC. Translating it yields CASSLGGRSYEQYF.